This T cell receptor beta chain was identified in a study of T cell clonality in common variable immunodeficiency. Notes on the study in general: Compared with controls, CVID subjects had fewer shared TCRbeta clones. In common variable immunodeficiency, TCR beta chains reportedly carried fewer deletions and N-nucleotide insertions.

A remark on this clone: No antigen is known for it.

Assay used: immunoSEQ multiplex PCR; TCRdb lists only in-frame clones, some missing. The sample is made up of about 81,000 clones, none counted only once. The sequenced sample was peripheral blood mononuclear cells. The TCR sequence derives from a person between 18 and 75 years old in good health.

The sequenced part of the CDR3 DNA is TGCGCCAGCACGACAGGGGGATACGAG. As protein: CASTTGGYE. The entire CDR3 sequence reads CASTTGGYEQYF. The chain employs TRBV10-2 and TRBJ2-7; 9 bases are a match to TRBD1. The read falls 3 residues short of the CDR3 end, and the missing part is taken from the germline J gene. V lost 7 bases to trimming and J lost 4 bases; unmatched junction nucleotides: 2. Germline V gene data show CDR1 as WSHSY and CDR2 as SAAADI. This CDR3 spans 12 amino acids.